The text below deals with one T cell receptor (beta chain). The target antigen is unknown. The CDR3 runs to 16 residues. The junction had 4 bases not matched to a gene; V was cut back by 2 bases and J by 1 base. Germline V gene lookup returns CDR1 MNHEY and CDR2 SVGAGI. This specimen belongs to a study of PD-1 blockade in mismatch repair-deficient tumors. Every patient had mismatch repair deficiency by PCR or immunohistochemistry. Overall study findings and caveats: Tumor-resident clones, often undetectable pretreatment in blood, expanded then contracted after pembrolizumab.

TCRdb's table, derived via immunoSEQ multiplex PCR, lists solely in-frame clones and lacks some. This repertoire shows about 67,000 clones, about 72% found once; its top ten account for 4.5% to 7%. The clonotype comes from an adult with mismatch repair-deficient cancer. The specimen was peripheral blood, collected 2 weeks after starting pembrolizumab. This chain uses TRBV6-5 with TRBJ2-2, with 7 bases lining up with TRBD2. CDR3 residues: CASSYPASGNTGELFF. The CDR3 nucleotides are TGTGCCAGCAGTTACCCGGCTAGCGGGAACACCGGGGAGCTGTTTTTT.